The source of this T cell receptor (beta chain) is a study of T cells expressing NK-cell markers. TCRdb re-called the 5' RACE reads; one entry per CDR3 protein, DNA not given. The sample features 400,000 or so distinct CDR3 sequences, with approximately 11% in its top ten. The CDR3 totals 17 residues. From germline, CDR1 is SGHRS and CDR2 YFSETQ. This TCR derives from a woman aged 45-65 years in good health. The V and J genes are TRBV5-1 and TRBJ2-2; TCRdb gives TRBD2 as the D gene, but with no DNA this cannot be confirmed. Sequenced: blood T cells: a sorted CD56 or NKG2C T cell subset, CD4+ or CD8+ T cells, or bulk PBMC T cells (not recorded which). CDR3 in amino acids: CASLAGLAERSTGELFF. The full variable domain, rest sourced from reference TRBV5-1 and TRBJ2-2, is KAGVTQTPRYLIKTRGQQVTLSCSPISGHRSVSWYQQTPGQGLQFLFEYFSETQRNKGNFPGRFSGRQFSNSRSEMNVSTLELGDSALYLCASLAGLAERSTGELFFGEGSRLTVL.